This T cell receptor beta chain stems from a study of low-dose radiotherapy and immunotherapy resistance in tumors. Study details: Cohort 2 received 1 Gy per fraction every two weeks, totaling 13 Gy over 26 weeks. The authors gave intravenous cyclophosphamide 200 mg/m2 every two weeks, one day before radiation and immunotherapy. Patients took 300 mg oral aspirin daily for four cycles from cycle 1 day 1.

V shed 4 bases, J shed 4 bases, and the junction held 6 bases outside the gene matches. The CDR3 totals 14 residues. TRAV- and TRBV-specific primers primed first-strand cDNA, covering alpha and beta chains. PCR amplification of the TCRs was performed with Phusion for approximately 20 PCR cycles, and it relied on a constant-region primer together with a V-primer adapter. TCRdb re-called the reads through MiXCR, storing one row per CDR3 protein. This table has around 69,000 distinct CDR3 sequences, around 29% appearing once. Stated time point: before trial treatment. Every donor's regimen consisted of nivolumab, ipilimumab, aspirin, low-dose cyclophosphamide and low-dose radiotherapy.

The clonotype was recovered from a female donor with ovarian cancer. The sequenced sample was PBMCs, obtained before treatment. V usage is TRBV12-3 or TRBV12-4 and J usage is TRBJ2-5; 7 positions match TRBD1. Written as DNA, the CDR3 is TGTGCCAGCAGTTCCTCAGGGGGTGGAGAGACCCAGTACTTC. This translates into CASSSSGGGETQYF.